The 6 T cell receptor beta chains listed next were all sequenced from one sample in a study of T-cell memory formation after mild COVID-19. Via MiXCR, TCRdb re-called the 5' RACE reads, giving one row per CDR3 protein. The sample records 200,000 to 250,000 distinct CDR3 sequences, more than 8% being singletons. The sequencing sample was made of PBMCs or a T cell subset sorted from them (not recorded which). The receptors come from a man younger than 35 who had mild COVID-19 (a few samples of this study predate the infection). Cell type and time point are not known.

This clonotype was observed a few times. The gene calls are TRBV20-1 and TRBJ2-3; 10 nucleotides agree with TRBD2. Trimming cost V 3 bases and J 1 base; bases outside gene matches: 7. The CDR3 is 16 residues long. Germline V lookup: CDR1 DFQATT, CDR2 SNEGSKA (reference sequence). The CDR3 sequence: CSARGSSGGRTDTQYF. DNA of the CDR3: TGCAGTGCTAGGGGGTCTAGCGGGGGCCGCACAGATACGCAGTATTTT.

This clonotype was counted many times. The CDR3 sequence: CASSLGVAKNIQYF. The CDR3 nucleotides are TGTGCCAGCAGCTTGGGTGTAGCCAAAAACATTCAGTACTTC. V gene TRBV5-5 combines with J gene TRBJ2-4; D gene ambiguous. V lost 0 bases and J 0 bases, leaving 4 bases between the germline ends. The CDR3 contains 14 residues. Germline CDR1 reads SGHKS; CDR2 reads YYEKEE (reference sequence).

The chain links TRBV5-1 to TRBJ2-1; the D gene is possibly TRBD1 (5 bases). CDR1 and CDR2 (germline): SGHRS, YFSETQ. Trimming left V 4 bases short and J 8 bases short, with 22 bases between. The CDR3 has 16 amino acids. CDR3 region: CASSRIPGSDSDEQFF. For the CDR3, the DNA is TGCGCCAGCAGCCGGATCCCAGGGTCCGATTCGGATGAGCAGTTCTTC.

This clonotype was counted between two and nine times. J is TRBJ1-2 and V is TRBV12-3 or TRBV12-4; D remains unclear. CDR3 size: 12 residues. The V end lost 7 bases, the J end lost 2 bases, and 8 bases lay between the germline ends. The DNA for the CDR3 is TGTGCCAGCACCTTCGAGAACTATGGCTACACCTTC. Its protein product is CASTFENYGYTF.

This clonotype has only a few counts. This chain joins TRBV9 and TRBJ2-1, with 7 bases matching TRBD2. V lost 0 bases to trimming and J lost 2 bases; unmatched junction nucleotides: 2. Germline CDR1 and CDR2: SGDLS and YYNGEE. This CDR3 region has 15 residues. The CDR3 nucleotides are TGTGCCAGCAGCGTAGTTGGGGGGGCCTACAATGAGCAGTTCTTC. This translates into CASSVVGGAYNEQFF.

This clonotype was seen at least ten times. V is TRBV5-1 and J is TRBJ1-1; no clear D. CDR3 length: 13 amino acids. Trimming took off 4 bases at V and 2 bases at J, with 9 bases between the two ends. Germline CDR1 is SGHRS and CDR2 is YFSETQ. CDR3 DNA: TGCGCCAGCAGCAACCAGATAAACACTGAAGCTTTCTTT. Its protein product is CASSNQINTEAFF.